The 26 T cell receptor beta chains in this list originate from one sample, sequenced in a study of cytomegalovirus exposure and HLA in healthy donors. PCR used 60 Vbeta primers and 13 Jbeta primers. Sequencing used immunoSEQ multiplex PCR; TCRdb keeps in-frame clones, though not all of them. The repertoire holds around 120,000 clones, with under 90% as singletons. Sequenced material: PBMCs. The receptors here all came from a female donor in good health and CMV-seropositive.

This clone was detected a few times. This chain links TRBV5-1 with TRBJ2-5, with D perhaps TRBD1 (6 bases). Judging by the DNA end, TRBJ2-7 fits better; the J call may be wrong. Germline V lookup: CDR1 SGHRS, CDR2 YFSETQ. This CDR3 spans 14 amino acids. The CDR3 coding sequence is TGCGCCAGCAGCCGACAGGCCCTCTCCTACGAGCAGTACTTC. This translates into CASSRQALSYEQYF.

The count of this clone is one. The chain links TRBV19 to TRBJ2-3; 11 bases are shared with TRBD2. The V gene end was trimmed by 6 bases and the J gene end by 5 bases; junction bases not matched to a gene: 7. The CDR3 length is 15 residues. Germline V CDR1 and CDR2: LNHDA, SQIVND (reference sequence). The CDR3 reads CASRQLAGAVDTQYF. Here the CDR3 DNA reads TGTGCCAGTAGGCAACTAGCGGGGGCGGTAGATACGCAGTATTTT.

This clone was counted only a few times. The genes are TRBV28 and TRBJ2-7; tentatively, D is TRBD2 (6 bases). CDR1 MDHEN and CDR2 SYDVKM come from the germline V gene. This CDR3 spans 11 amino acids. Trimming cost V 8 bases and J 3 bases, with 8 bases left between them. The CDR3 DNA reads as TGTGCCAGCTGCGGGGTCTACGAGCAGTACTTC. It yields the protein CASCGVYEQYF.

In this sample, this clone turned up a few times. The chain carries TRBV5-1 and TRBJ2-2; D remains unclear. Trimming took off 0 bases at V and 4 bases at J, with 7 bases between the two ends. The CDR3 loop spans 14 amino acids. Germline V gives CDR1 SGHRS, CDR2 YFSETQ. CDR3 sequence (DNA): TGCGCCAGCAGCTTGGAGCTCGTCACCGGGGAGCTGTTTTTT. It translates to CASSLELVTGELFF.

The table lists this clone with a few counts. The V call is TRBV6-6, the J call TRBJ2-2, with D perhaps matching TRBD2 (5 bases). Germline assignment: CDR1 MNHNY and CDR2 SVGAGI (reference sequence). Between the trimmed V and J ends, which lost 0 bases and 7 bases, there was a span of 12 bases. The CDR3 sequence is 15 residues long. The CDR3 loop reads CASSYSPGLSGELFF. CDR3 bases: TGTGCCAGCAGTTACTCCCCGGGGTTGAGCGGGGAGCTGTTTTTT.

J is TRBJ1-6 and V is TRBV19; no reliable D call. With 6 bases removed from V and 7 bases from J, the gap between germline ends came to 13 bases. In germline, CDR1 is LNHDA, CDR2 SQIVND (reference sequence). The CDR3 extends over 14 amino acids. The CDR3 region is CASRNSPRNSPLHF. In DNA, the CDR3 is TGTGCCAGTAGAAACAGCCCCAGAAATTCACCCCTCCACTTT.

The chain has TRBV6-5 and TRBJ1-1; D unresolved. The CDR3 runs to 14 residues. Germline CDR1 reads MNHEY; CDR2 reads SVGAGI. The V and J ends lost 2 bases and 0 bases respectively, with 7 bases between them. This chain's CDR3 is CASSYQQMNTEAFF. DNA of the CDR3: TGTGCCAGCAGTTACCAACAGATGAACACTGAAGCTTTCTTT.

The CDR3 sequence: CASRGTTTSTDTQYF. The CDR3 bases are TGTGCCAGCAGAGGGACTACTACTAGCACAGATACGCAGTATTTT. The chain uses TRBV2 and TRBJ2-3; TRBD2 agrees at 7 bases. Germline CDR1 SNHLY, CDR2 FYNNEI. With 6 bases clipped from V and 0 bases from J, the junction kept 6 bases outside the gene matches. The length of the CDR3 is 15 residues.

There are a few counts of this clone. The chain joins TRBV6-6 to TRBJ1-4, with D perhaps TRBD1 (6 bases). Between the trimmed V and J ends, which lost 6 bases and 8 bases, there was a span of 10 bases. CDR1 is MNHNY, CDR2 SVGAGI, per germline (reference sequence). The CDR3 contains 12 residues. The CDR3 DNA follows: TGTGCCAGCAGCCAGACAGGAGAAAAACTGTTTTTT. This translates into CASSQTGEKLFF.

The CDR3 here is CASSVAGTSGGSGTQYF. CDR3 nucleotide sequence: TGTGCCAGTAGTGTCGCCGGGACTAGCGGGGGGAGTGGGACCCAGTACTTC. The V call is TRBV19, the J call TRBJ2-5; TRBD2 agrees at 15 bases. V lost 5 bases and J lost 7; bases outside the gene matches: 11. This CDR3 is 17 amino acids long. Germline-derived CDR1 and CDR2 are LNHDA and SQIVND (reference sequence). Drawing the rest from reference TRBV19 and TRBJ2-5, the complete variable domain is DGGITQSPKYLFRKEGQNVTLSCEQNLNHDAMYWYRQDPGQGLRLIYYSQIVNDFQKGDIAEGYSVSREKKESFPLTVTSAQKNPTAFYLCASSVAGTSGGSGTQYFGPGTRLLVL.

The gene calls are TRBV11-2 and TRBJ1-2; D is unclear. The V end lost 5 bases, the J end lost 4 bases, and 14 bases lay between the germline ends. Germline loops: CDR1 SGHAT, CDR2 FQNNGV. This CDR3 is 14 amino acids long. In DNA form, the CDR3 reads TGTGCCAGCAGCCCCGGAACAGTCGGCTATGGCTACACCTTC. Amino acid sequence: CASSPGTVGYGYTF.

This chain uses TRBV13 with TRBJ1-5; possible D gene TRBD1, 6 bases. Trimming shortened V by 5 bases and J by 3 bases, and 11 bases separated the two germline ends. Germline V CDR1 and CDR2: PRHDT, FYEKMQ (reference sequence). The length of the CDR3 is 14 residues. CDR3 in amino acids: CASSQRDTNQPQHF. CDR3 nucleotides: TGTGCCAGCAGCCAGAGGGACACCAATCAGCCCCAGCATTTT.

The chain is built from TRBV18 and TRBJ1-1, with D perhaps matching TRBD1 (6 bases). Looked up from germline, CDR1 is KGHSH and CDR2 is LQKENI. The CDR3 runs to 13 residues. The V end lost 7 bases, the J end lost 2 bases, and 11 bases lay between the germline ends. In DNA form, the CDR3 reads TGTGCCAGCTTAGGACAGAGTAACACTGAAGCTTTCTTT. It specifies CASLGQSNTEAFF.

The chain has TRBV5-4 and TRBJ1-1; D gene uncertain. Germline V gene sequence: CDR1 SGHNT, CDR2 YYREEE (reference sequence). V lost 4 bases to trimming and J lost 4 bases, with 14 bases between them. The CDR3 totals 14 residues. The CDR3 bases are TGTGCCAGCAGCGGCGGCCCGGCAAGCACTGAAGCTTTCTTT. This encodes CASSGGPASTEAFF.

This chain joins TRBV5-1 and TRBJ1-2, with a weak D call TRBD1 (5 bases). V shed 0 bases and J shed 1 base, with 7 bases lying between them. CDR1 is SGHRS and CDR2 is YFSETQ in the germline V gene. The CDR3 is 14 amino acids. The CDR3 reads CASSLEQDNYGYTF. In nucleotides, the CDR3 is TGCGCCAGCAGCTTGGAACAGGATAACTATGGCTACACCTTC.

The chain is built from TRBV4-1 and TRBJ2-7, with TRBD2 as a possible D gene (5 bases). Per the germline V gene, CDR1 is MGHRA and CDR2 is YSYEKL. CDR3 length equals 14 residues. Between the trimmed V and J ends, which lost 1 base and 7 bases, there was a span of 14 bases. This CDR3 reads CASSQGAPPGEQYF. For the CDR3, the DNA is TGCGCCAGCAGCCAAGGGGCGCCGCCGGGGGAGCAGTACTTC.

The J gene is TRBJ2-7, the V gene TRBV9; 8 positions match TRBD1. Germline CDR1 reads SGDLS; CDR2 reads YYNGEE. The CDR3 contains 15 residues. V dropped 3 bases and J dropped 2; count of bases not matched to a gene: 7. CDR3 sequence (DNA): TGTGCCAGCAGCGCCTCAGGGGGCCAGGCCTACGAGCAGTACTTC. Encoded protein: CASSASGGQAYEQYF.

This clone has a single count. The chain employs TRBV4-1 and TRBJ2-5, with 10 bases identical to TRBD1. The germline V gene encodes CDR1 MGHRA and CDR2 YSYEKL. V was pared by 3 bases and J by 4 bases, with 5 bases of the junction left unmatched. The CDR3 totals 15 residues. The CDR3 here is CASSQDRGRGETQYF. The CDR3, as DNA: TGCGCCAGCAGCCAGGACAGGGGGAGGGGAGAGACCCAGTACTTC.

V usage is TRBV28 and J usage is TRBJ1-3; no definite D call. Trimming removed 8 bases from V and 2 bases from J, with 10 bases in between. Germline V gene lookup returns CDR1 MDHEN and CDR2 SYDVKM. This CDR3 is 13 amino acids long. The CDR3, as DNA: TGTGCCAGCCACGGGTTGACTGGAAACACCATATATTTT. This translates into CASHGLTGNTIYF.

The genes are TRBV25-1 and TRBJ1-2, with D possibly matching TRBD1 (6 bases). Germline CDR1 MGHDK, CDR2 SYGVNS. V lost 6 bases and J 7 bases, leaving 15 bases between the germline ends. CDR3 size: 13 residues. The CDR3 sequence: CASSETGWAGYTF. CDR3 sequence (DNA): TGTGCCAGCAGCGAAACAGGGTGGGCTGGCTACACCTTC.

The chain carries TRBV27 and TRBJ1-6; TRBD1 might be the D (5 bases). V lost 2 bases and J 8 bases, leaving 13 bases between the germline ends. Germline CDR1 MNHEY, CDR2 SMNVEV (reference sequence). This CDR3 is built from 15 residues. In nucleotides, the CDR3 is TGTGCCAGCAGTTTAGGAGGAGGGGTGTATTCACCCCTCCACTTT. Residues: CASSLGGGVYSPLHF.

The chain uses TRBV4-1 and TRBJ1-2; TRBD1 matches 9 bases. Germline lookup yields CDR1 MGHRA and CDR2 YSYEKL. The CDR3 extends over 17 amino acids. The J segment lost 8 bases and the V segment lost 4 bases, leaving 17 bases of the junction unmatched. This CDR3 reads CASSPSPGQGYWGGYTF. In nucleotides, the CDR3 is TGCGCCAGCAGCCCGTCCCCGGGACAGGGATATTGGGGCGGCTACACCTTC.

The chain has TRBV5-4 and TRBJ1-2; D is possibly TRBD1 (6 bases). Germline CDR1 and CDR2: SGHNT and YYREEE (reference sequence). The ends were cut back, 4 bases at V and 4 bases at J, with 11 bases in the middle. The CDR3 length is 13 residues. The CDR3, as DNA: TGTGCCAGCAGCCTGACCAGGGGCTATGGCTACACCTTC. It translates to CASSLTRGYGYTF.

J is TRBJ2-3 and V is TRBV11-3; no definite D call. There are 13 residues in the CDR3. Trimming shortened V by 3 bases and J by 2 bases, and 6 bases separated the two germline ends. Germline V CDR1 and CDR2: SGHNT, YENEEA. The chain's CDR3 is CASSFSPTDTQYF. The CDR3, as DNA: TGTGCCAGCAGCTTCAGTCCCACAGATACGCAGTATTTT.

The chain links TRBV30 to TRBJ1-1; no clear D. The CDR3 contains 14 residues. Trimming stripped 2 bases from V and 2 bases from J, with 12 bases between. Germline lookup yields CDR1 GTSNPN and CDR2 SVGIG (reference sequence). The CDR3 region has the DNA TGTGCCTGGAGTTCTCACCAGACTAACACTGAAGCTTTCTTT. It translates to CAWSSHQTNTEAFF.

The CDR3 here is CASSQSERSSGGVSSYNEQFF. The CDR3 DNA sequence: TGCGCCAGCAGTCAATCTGAACGAAGTAGCGGGGGCGTCAGCTCCTACAATGAGCAGTTCTTC. The rearrangement links TRBV23-1 to TRBJ2-1, with 9 nucleotides matching TRBD2. TRBV23-1 is designated an ORF whose function remains uncertain. The CDR3 spans 21 residues. V was pared by 0 bases and J by 0 bases, with 15 bases of the junction left unmatched.